The T cell receptor beta chain described here comes from a study of human T cells and chemical hapten exposure. Time point indicated: patch test 3, about 24 weeks after DPC sensitization. Specified treatment: therapeutic diphenylcyclopropenone sensitization with weekly scalp DPC. From the RACE reads, TCRdb called clonotypes with MiXCR, one entry per CDR3 protein. This sample has 55,000 to 75,000 distinct CDR3 sequences, with 12% found just once. The CDR3 consists of 15 residues. CDR1 is MNHNY, CDR2 SVGAGI, per germline (reference sequence). With 2 bases removed from V and 1 base from J, the gap between germline ends came to 11 bases.

The clonotype comes from a man aged 30-40 years with alopecia areata. Some clones in this sample may be carry-over from other donors' samples. The sequences come from whole blood, collected in connection with sensitization to the hapten diphenylcyclopropenone (DPC). This chain joins TRBV6-6 and TRBJ2-5, with D perhaps TRBD2 (7 bases). CDR3 sequence (DNA): TGTGCCAGCAGTTACAGGGGGGGACCCCAAGAGACCCAGTACTTC. Protein product: CASSYRGGPQETQYF.